This TCR beta chain was captured by sequencing in a study of cytomegalovirus exposure and HLA in healthy donors. This clone occurred once. PCR was performed using 60 Vbeta and 13 Jbeta primers. This table comes from immunoSEQ multiplex PCR, and its TCRdb copy is limited to in-frame clones, with some not included. The sample holds under 200,000 clones, roughly 77% seen once. V was pared by 8 bases and J by 9 bases, with 20 bases between. The CDR3 runs to 13 residues. Per germline, CDR1 SQVTM and CDR2 ANQGSEA. The specimen sequenced was PBMCs. The V and J genes are TRBV29-1 and TRBJ2-1; a possible D gene is TRBD2 (7 bases). The sequence derives from a woman under 30 in good health and CMV-seronegative. The CDR3, as DNA: TGCAGCATGGGGGGGGGCGCCGACCCTGAGCAGTTCTTC. Encoded protein: CSMGGGADPEQFF.